A selection of T cell receptor beta chains follows, all from one sample in a study of blood T cell repertoires in COVID-19. Repertoires were generated with immunoSEQ multiplex PCR, while TCRdb's copy carries only in-frame clones and drops some. This table has 150,000 or so clones, 75% to 90% appearing once. Source material: PBMCs or T cells enriched from blood (not recorded which). These TCRs come from a woman aged 45-65 years who had recovered from COVID-19. Each CDR3 is given with its conserved first and last residue. The order of the fields is clone size, J gene, V gene, D gene, CDR3 DNA, CDR3 protein. D genes are given only for firm matches. Only some rows state a clone size, as once, few, many or a class for expanded clones.

few	TRBJ2-2	TRBV7-2	TRBD2	TGTGCCAGCAGCACATCGGGGGGGGCCGGGGAGCTGTTTTTT	CASSTSGGAGELFF
.	TRBJ2-1	TRBV7-4	TRBD2	TGTGCCAGCAGCTTAGGGATCTCGGCGGGGGGCCCCTCCTACAATGAGCAGTTCTTC	CASSLGISAGGPSYNEQFF
.	TRBJ1-6	TRBV30	.	TGTGCCTGCTATCCCAATTCACCCCTCCACTTT	CACYPNSPLHF
few	TRBJ1-2	TRBV11-2	.	TGTGCCAGCAGCTTAGTCTTGCGCTATGGCTACACCTTC	CASSLVLRYGYTF
.	TRBJ1-4	TRBV3-1/TRBV3-2	TRBD1	TGTGCCAGCAGCGCCAGGGACAGTCATAATGAAAAACTGTTTTTT	CASSARDSHNEKLFF
.	TRBJ1-6	TRBV6-5	.	TGTGCCAGCCGGACTAGCTATAATTCACCCCTCCACTTT	CASRTSYNSPLHF
.	TRBJ1-4	TRBV5-1	.	TGCGCCAGCAGCGGCGGGTGGGGGAGGGAAAAACTGTTTTTT	CASSGGWGREKLFF
.	TRBJ1-6	TRBV27	.	TGTGCCAGCAGTTTGGGGGGACCCCGGGGTTCACCCCTCCACTTT	CASSLGGPRGSPLHF
.	TRBJ2-3	TRBV5-3	TRBD1	TGTGCCAGAAGTCCCAGGGGGGATACGCAGTATTTT	CARSPRGDTQYF
.	TRBJ2-3	TRBV9	.	TGTGCCAGCAGCTCAGAGGGCGGGGATACGCAGTATTTT	CASSSEGGDTQYF
.	TRBJ2-1	TRBV7-3	.	TGTGCCAGCAGCCAGGGGACTGAGCAGTTCTTC	CASSQGTEQFF
.	TRBJ1-3	TRBV19	.	TGTGCCAGTAGTATAAGCGGCTCTGGAAACACCATATATTTT	CASSISGSGNTIYF
.	TRBJ2-5	TRBV3-1/TRBV3-2	.	TGTGCCAGCGGGGGGAGGGGGCAAGAGACCCAGTACTTC	CASGGRGQETQYF
once	TRBJ1-2	TRBV2	TRBD1	TGTGCCAGCACACAGGGGTTGTTCTATGGCTACACCTTC	CASTQGLFYGYTF
few	TRBJ1-6	TRBV30	.	TGTGCCTGGAGTGTGAGGTACTCCTATAATTCACCCCTCCACTTT	CAWSVRYSYNSPLHF
.	TRBJ2-4	TRBV7-2	TRBD1	TGTGCCAGCAGCTTAGCCCGACAGGGGAAAAACATTCAGTACTTC	CASSLARQGKNIQYF
.	TRBJ1-1	TRBV5-1	TRBD1	TGCGCCAGCAGCGCCCGGGACAGGAACACTGAAGCTTTCTTT	CASSARDRNTEAFF
.	TRBJ1-1	TRBV29-1	TRBD1	TGCAGCGTTCCAGGGGGCGACACTGAAGCTTTCTTT	CSVPGGDTEAFF
.	TRBJ1-2	TRBV5-8	.	TGTGCCAGCAGCTTGAGGACAAGGATTTATGGCTACACCTTC	CASSLRTRIYGYTF
.	TRBJ1-2	TRBV7-9	.	TGTGCCAGCAGCTTAGCGGATGCGGGGGGCTACACCTTC	CASSLADAGGYTF
.	TRBJ1-1	TRBV19	TRBD1	TGTGCCAGTCGAACTAACAGGGGGCTATACACTGAAGCTTTCTTT	CASRTNRGLYTEAFF
once	TRBJ1-3	TRBV7-9	.	TGTGCCAGCAGCTTAGTTAGTGGTGCCCCTGGAAACACCATATATTTT	CASSLVSGAPGNTIYF
.	TRBJ1-5	TRBV7-9	.	TGTGCCAGCAGCTTAGGCATACAGGGACAGCCCCAGCATTTT	CASSLGIQGQPQHF
.	TRBJ1-4	TRBV6-5	TRBD1	TGTGCCAGCAGTCAACAGGGGATTAATGAAAAACTGTTTTTT	CASSQQGINEKLFF
.	TRBJ1-2	TRBV12-3/TRBV12-4	TRBD1	TGTGCCAGCAGTTACGGACAGGTCTATGGCTACACCTTC	CASSYGQVYGYTF
.	TRBJ1-1	TRBV19	TRBD1	TGTGCCAGTAGTATACACAGGGGCTTGAACACTGAAGCTTTCTTT	CASSIHRGLNTEAFF
.	TRBJ1-4	TRBV5-8	.	TGTGCCAGCAGCTTTATGGGGACATATGGGCGGACTAATGAAAAACTGTTTTTT	CASSFMGTYGRTNEKLFF